Listed below are T cell receptor beta chains from one sample, sequenced in a study of human T cells and chemical hapten exposure. TCRdb itself ran the RACE reads through MiXCR, one entry per CDR3 protein. The sample records 130,000 or so distinct CDR3 sequences, approximately 9.5% being singletons. The sample taken for sequencing was whole blood. The origin of the receptors is a male donor in good health. Some clones in this sample may be carry-over from other donors' samples. Each CDR3 is given with its conserved first and last residue. D genes are given only for firm matches. Not all rows give a size; the values are once, few, many and, for expanded clones, a class.

D	size	V	length	J	DNA	CDR3
.	many	TRBV28	12	TRBJ1-1	TGTGCCAGCAGTTTAGCGAACACTGAAGCTTTCTTT	CASSLANTEAFF
.	.	TRBV20-1	16	TRBJ1-1	TGCAGTGCCATAAACCCGGAGACAGCGCCTGACACTGAAGCTTTCTTT	CSAINPETAPDTEAFF
TRBD1	few	TRBV6-2/TRBV6-3	18	TRBJ2-3	TGTGCCAGCAGTTACTCGATAGCGGACAGGGGATACACAGATACGCAGTATTTT	CASSYSIADRGYTDTQYF
.	.	TRBV20-1	15	TRBJ1-1	TGCAGTGCTAGAGAACCGGGACGGGGGAACACTGAAGCTTTCTTT	CSAREPGRGNTEAFF
.	many	TRBV11-2	12	TRBJ2-1	TGTGCCAGCAGCTTTCCGTACAATGAGCAGTTCTTC	CASSFPYNEQFF
.	few	TRBV20-1	15	TRBJ2-7	TGCAGTGCTAGAGATGGAGAAGGTGAAGCCTACGAGCAGTACTTC	CSARDGEGEAYEQYF
.	.	TRBV4-3	14	TRBJ2-2	TGCGCCAGCAGCCAAGATGCGAGAACCGGGGAGCTGTTTTTT	CASSQDARTGELFF
TRBD2	few	TRBV5-1	13	TRBJ2-7	TGCGCCAGCAGCTCCCAGCGGGACTACGAGCAGTACTTC	CASSSQRDYEQYF
.	.	TRBV5-1	12	TRBJ1-2	TGCGCCAGCAGCAGGACGGCTGATGGCTACACCTTC	CASSRTADGYTF
.	many	TRBV5-1	14	TRBJ1-4	TGCGCCAGCAGCTCGGGAGGGAGTAGAGGAGAACTGTTTTTT	CASSSGGSRGELFF
.	.	TRBV5-4	14	TRBJ2-1	TGTGCCAGCAGCTTGGAGGTTTCCTACAATGAGCAGTTCTTC	CASSLEVSYNEQFF
.	many	TRBV2	13	TRBJ2-1	TGTGCCAGCAGTGAGGAAAGGTACGGCGGGCAGTTCTTC	CASSEERYGGQFF
TRBD2	.	TRBV20-1	15	TRBJ2-3	TGCAGTGCTACTAGCGGGAGGGGTCCCTCAGATACGCAGTATTTT	CSATSGRGPSDTQYF
.	many	TRBV25-1	14	TRBJ1-2	TGTGCCAGCAGTGAATATGGGGCCAGTCGGGGCTACACCTTC	CASSEYGASRGYTF
TRBD2	.	TRBV7-9	15	TRBJ2-2	TGTGCCAGCAGCTTATTAGCGGGCGGTCCCGGGGAGCTGTCTTTT	CASSLLAGGPGELSF
.	.	TRBV12-3/TRBV12-4	13	TRBJ2-1	TGTGCCAGCAGCCGTCCAGACCACAATGAGCAGTTCTTC	CASSRPDHNEQFF
.	many	TRBV12-3/TRBV12-4	10	TRBJ1-1	TGTGCCAGCGGGGGGATGGAAGCTTTCTTT	CASGGMEAFF
TRBD2	.	TRBV6-2/TRBV6-3	14	TRBJ2-1	TGTGCCAGCAGCCACGGGGGGACTAACAATGAGCAGTTCTTC	CASSHGGTNNEQFF
TRBD2	few	TRBV3-1	15	TRBJ2-5	TGTGCCAGCAGCCAAGGCCTAGCGGCTCAAGAGACCCAGTACTTC	CASSQGLAAQETQYF
.	few	TRBV6-5	16	TRBJ1-3	TGTGCCAGCAGTTACTCGGTACTAGGCCCTGGAAACACCATATATTTT	CASSYSVLGPGNTIYF
.	many	TRBV5-6	14	TRBJ2-5	TGTGCCAGCAGCTTGTGGGGCTTTCAAGAGACCCAGTACTTC	CASSLWGFQETQYF
.	.	TRBV2	12	TRBJ2-1	TGTGCCAGCAGGGCAGGGTACAATGAGCAGTTCTTC	CASRAGYNEQFF
TRBD1	few	TRBV7-8	16	TRBJ1-2	TGTGCCAGCAGCCCGTTCGGACAGGGAATCGGAAATGGCTACACCTTC	CASSPFGQGIGNGYTF
TRBD1	many	TRBV28	14	TRBJ1-1	TGTGCCAGCAGTGCCGGGACAGGGGGCACTGAAGCTTTCTTT	CASSAGTGGTEAFF
TRBD2	.	TRBV11-3	18	TRBJ2-1	TGTGCCAGCAGCCAGGGGCTAGCGGGGGGCCTTACCTACAATGAGCAGTTCTTC	CASSQGLAGGLTYNEQFF
.	.	TRBV7-2	15	TRBJ1-5	TGTGCCAGCAGCTTAAGTATGCGGACGAATCAGCCCCAGCATTTT	CASSLSMRTNQPQHF
TRBD1	few	TRBV29-1	13	TRBJ1-5	TGCAGCGTTTGGGACAGGGAAGGTCAGCCCCAGCATTTT	CSVWDREGQPQHF
.	few	TRBV3-1	15	TRBJ1-5	TGTGCCAGCAGCCAAGGGGGCACAGTGAATCAGCCCCAGCATTTT	CASSQGGTVNQPQHF
.	.	TRBV7-9	14	TRBJ1-5	TGTGCCAGCAGTGCAGCCGGTGTCAATCAGCCCCAGCATTTT	CASSAAGVNQPQHF
TRBD2	few	TRBV10-3	19	TRBJ2-1	TGTGCCATCAGTCCTAGGACTAGCGGGAGGCTACGCTCCTACAATGAGCAGTTCTTC	CAISPRTSGRLRSYNEQFF
TRBD1	few	TRBV4-3	14	TRBJ1-3	TGCGCCAGCAGCTGGGACAGGAATGGAAACACCATATATTTT	CASSWDRNGNTIYF
TRBD2	.	TRBV19	16	TRBJ2-1	TGTGCCAGTAGTCCGACGGCCGGGAGGCCCCTCGGTGAGCAGTTCTTC	CASSPTAGRPLGEQFF
.	.	TRBV4-1	15	TRBJ2-7	TGCGCCAGCAGCCAAGAGCCCTCAGATACCTACGAGCAGTACTTC	CASSQEPSDTYEQYF
.	many	TRBV12-3/TRBV12-4	15	TRBJ1-2	TGTGCCAGCGGCCAGGAGGGGGGGCGACTTTATGGCTACACCTTC	CASGQEGGRLYGYTF
.	few	TRBV6-5	14	TRBJ1-1	TGTGCCAGCAGTTGGCTCGACGTGAACACTGAAGCTTTCTTT	CASSWLDVNTEAFF
.	.	TRBV6-5	13	TRBJ1-5	TGTGCCAGCAGTTACTCACCGCGACAGCCCCAGCATTTT	CASSYSPRQPQHF
TRBD1	.	TRBV14	15	TRBJ1-6	TGTGCCAGCAGCCAAGGACAGGGCGGAAATTCACCCCTCCACTTT	CASSQGQGGNSPLHF
.	few	TRBV7-9	13	TRBJ2-5	TGTGCCAGCAGCCCGCTAATCCAAGAGACCCAGTACTTC	CASSPLIQETQYF
.	few	TRBV29-1	13	TRBJ2-5	TGCAGCGTGATACAGGGTGCCCCAGAGACCCAGTACTTC	CSVIQGAPETQYF
TRBD1	.	TRBV7-9	18	TRBJ2-1	TGTGCCAGCAGCTTACCAGCTACGACGACAGGGGGATCCAATGAGCAGTTCTTC	CASSLPATTTGGSNEQFF
TRBD1	few	TRBV9	15	TRBJ1-5	TGTGCCAGCAGCGTAGCGACAGGGAGCAATCAGCCCCAGCATTTT	CASSVATGSNQPQHF
.	.	TRBV11-2	16	TRBJ2-1	TGTGCCAGCAGCTTAGAGACCTTACTAGGATTGAATGAGCAGTTCTTC	CASSLETLLGLNEQFF
TRBD1	few	TRBV6-8	14	TRBJ2-5	TGTGCCAGCAGTTACCCGGGACAGCAAAAGACCCAGTACTTC	CASSYPGQQKTQYF
.	many	TRBV5-6	16	TRBJ2-5	TGTGCCAGCAGCTTGGGCCCCAGGGTTAAGGAAGAGACCCAGTACTTC	CASSLGPRVKEETQYF
.	many	TRBV7-9	15	TRBJ2-1	TGTGCCAGCAGCGCCAAGGGAAAAACTTACAATGAGCAGTTCTTC	CASSAKGKTYNEQFF
.	.	TRBV4-1	15	TRBJ1-5	TGCGCCAGCAGCCAAGATATAGGTAACAATCAGCCCCAGCATTTT	CASSQDIGNNQPQHF
TRBD2	many	TRBV12-3/TRBV12-4	16	TRBJ2-3	TGTGCCAGCAGTTTAATGAACGGGGGGGTAACAGATACGCAGTATTTT	CASSLMNGGVTDTQYF
.	few	TRBV11-2	15	TRBJ1-2	TGTGCCAGCATCCTGCGCCGGGACATTAACTATGGCTACACCTTC	CASILRRDINYGYTF
TRBD2	many	TRBV11-2	17	TRBJ2-3	TGTGCCAGCAGCTCCGGGACTAGCGGGAGTGGGGCAGATACGCAGTATTTT	CASSSGTSGSGADTQYF
TRBD2	.	TRBV13	16	TRBJ2-5	TGTGCCAGCAGCTCCCGGAGAGCGGGAAAGCAAGAGACCCAGTACTTC	CASSSRRAGKQETQYF
.	few	TRBV25-1	13	TRBJ2-5	TGTGCCAGCAGAGCACGGGGCCAAGAGACCCAGTACTTC	CASRARGQETQYF
TRBD1	many	TRBV11-2	14	TRBJ2-3	TGTGCCAGCAGCTACGGACAGGGCGCAGATACGCAGTATTTT	CASSYGQGADTQYF
TRBD1	many	TRBV12-3/TRBV12-4	16	TRBJ2-7	TGTGCCAGCAGACCTACAGGGGGAGAATTAACCTACGAGCAGTACTTC	CASRPTGGELTYEQYF
TRBD1	.	TRBV12-3/TRBV12-4	14	TRBJ1-4	TGTGCCAGCAGCCCGGCCAGGGGGAGAGAAAAACTGTTTTTT	CASSPARGREKLFF
.	.	TRBV12-3/TRBV12-4	12	TRBJ1-1	TGTGCCACCAAGGGGGGTGGCACTGAAGCTTTCTTT	CATKGGGTEAFF